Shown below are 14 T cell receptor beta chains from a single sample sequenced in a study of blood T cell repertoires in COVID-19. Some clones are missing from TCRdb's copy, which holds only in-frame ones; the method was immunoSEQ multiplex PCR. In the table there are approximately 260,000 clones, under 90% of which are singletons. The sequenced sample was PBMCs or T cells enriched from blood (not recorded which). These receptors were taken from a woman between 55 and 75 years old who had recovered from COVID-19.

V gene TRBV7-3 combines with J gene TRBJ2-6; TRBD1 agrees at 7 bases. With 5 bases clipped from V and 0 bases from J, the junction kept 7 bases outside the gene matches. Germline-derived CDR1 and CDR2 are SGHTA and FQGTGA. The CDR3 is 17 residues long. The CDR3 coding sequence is TGTGCCAGCAGCCGACAGGGTATACCCTCTGGGGCCAACGTCCTGACTTTC. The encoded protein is CASSRQGIPSGANVLTF.

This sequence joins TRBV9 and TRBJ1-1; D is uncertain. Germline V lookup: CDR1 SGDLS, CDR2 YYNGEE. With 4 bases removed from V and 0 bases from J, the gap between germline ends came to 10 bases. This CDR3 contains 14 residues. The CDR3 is CASSTSVMNTEAFF. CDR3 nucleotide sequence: TGTGCCAGCAGCACCAGTGTTATGAACACTGAAGCTTTCTTT.

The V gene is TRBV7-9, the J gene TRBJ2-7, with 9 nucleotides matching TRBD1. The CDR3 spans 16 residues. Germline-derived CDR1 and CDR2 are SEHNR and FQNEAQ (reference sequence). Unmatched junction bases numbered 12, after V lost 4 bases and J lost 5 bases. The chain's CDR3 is CASSSGRGTGFDEQYF. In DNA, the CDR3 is TGTGCCAGCAGCTCCGGTAGGGGGACAGGGTTCGACGAGCAGTACTTC.

The CDR3 nucleotides are TGTGCCAGCAGCCTCGACAGGGGCTCCTACAATGAGCAGTTCTTC. It codes for CASSLDRGSYNEQFF. The chain joins TRBV3-1 (or the pseudogene TRBV3-2) to TRBJ2-1; 8 bases align to TRBD1. Germline V CDR1 and CDR2: LGHDT, YNNKEL (reference sequence). CDR3 length: 15 residues. The V segment lost 4 bases and the J segment 0 bases; nucleotides outside the gene matches: 2.

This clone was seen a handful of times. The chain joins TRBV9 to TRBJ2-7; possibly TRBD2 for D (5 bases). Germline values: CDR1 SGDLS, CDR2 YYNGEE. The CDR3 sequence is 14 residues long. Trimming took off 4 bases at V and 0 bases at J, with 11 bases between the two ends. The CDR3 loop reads CASSPDFASYEQYF. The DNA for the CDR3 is TGTGCCAGCAGCCCGGACTTCGCCTCCTACGAGCAGTACTTC.

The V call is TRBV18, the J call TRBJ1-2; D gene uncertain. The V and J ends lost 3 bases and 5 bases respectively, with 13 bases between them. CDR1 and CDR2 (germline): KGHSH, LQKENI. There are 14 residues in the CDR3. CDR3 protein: CASSPERQQYGYTF. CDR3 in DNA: TGTGCCAGCTCACCTGAGAGGCAGCAGTATGGCTACACCTTC.

DNA for the CDR3: TGTGCCCATAACGGTAGCAAATCCAAAAACATTCAGTACTTC. Encoded protein: CAHNGSKSKNIQYF. This sequence joins TRBV5-3 and TRBJ2-4, with D hard to call. TRBV5-3 is an ORF for which the function is uncertain. V was shortened by 10 bases and J by 2 bases, with 16 bases between the two germline ends. This CDR3 contains 14 residues.

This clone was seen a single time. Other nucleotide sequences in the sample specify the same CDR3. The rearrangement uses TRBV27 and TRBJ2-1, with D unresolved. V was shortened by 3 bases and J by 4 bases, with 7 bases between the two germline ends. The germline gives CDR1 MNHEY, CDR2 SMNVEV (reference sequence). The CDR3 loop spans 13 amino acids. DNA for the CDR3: TGTGCCAGCAGTTTGAGTAGTTACAATGAGCAGTTCTTC. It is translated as CASSLSSYNEQFF.

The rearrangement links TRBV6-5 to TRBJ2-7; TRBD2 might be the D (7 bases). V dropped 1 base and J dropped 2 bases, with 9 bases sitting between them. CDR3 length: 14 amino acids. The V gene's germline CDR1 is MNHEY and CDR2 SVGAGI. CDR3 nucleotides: TGTGCCAGCAGTTACTTGGGGGGGCCCTACGAGCAGTACTTC. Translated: CASSYLGGPYEQYF.

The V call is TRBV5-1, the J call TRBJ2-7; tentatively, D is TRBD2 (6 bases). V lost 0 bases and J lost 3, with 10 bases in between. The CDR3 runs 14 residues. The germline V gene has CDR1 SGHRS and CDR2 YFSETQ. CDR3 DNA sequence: TGCGCCAGCAGCTTGGCTAGCGCGAACTACGAGCAGTACTTC. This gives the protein CASSLASANYEQYF.

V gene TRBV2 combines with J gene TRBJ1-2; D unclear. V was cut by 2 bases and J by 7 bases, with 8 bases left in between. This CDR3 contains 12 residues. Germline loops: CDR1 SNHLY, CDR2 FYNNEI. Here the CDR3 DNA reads TGTGCCAGCAGTGAATCCGGAGTTGGCTACACCTTC. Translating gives CASSESGVGYTF.

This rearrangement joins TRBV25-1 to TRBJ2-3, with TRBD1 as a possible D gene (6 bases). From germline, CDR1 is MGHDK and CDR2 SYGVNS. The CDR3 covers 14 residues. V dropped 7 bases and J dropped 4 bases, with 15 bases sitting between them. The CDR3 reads CASKAGVSADTQYF. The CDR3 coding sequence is TGTGCCAGCAAGGCAGGGGTAAGCGCAGATACGCAGTATTTT.

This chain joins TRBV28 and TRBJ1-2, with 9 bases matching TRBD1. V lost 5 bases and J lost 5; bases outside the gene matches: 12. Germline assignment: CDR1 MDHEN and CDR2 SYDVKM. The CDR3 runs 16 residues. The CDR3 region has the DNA TGTGCCAGCAGTCTTATCCCCGGACAGGGGAAATATGGCTACACCTTC. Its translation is CASSLIPGQGKYGYTF.

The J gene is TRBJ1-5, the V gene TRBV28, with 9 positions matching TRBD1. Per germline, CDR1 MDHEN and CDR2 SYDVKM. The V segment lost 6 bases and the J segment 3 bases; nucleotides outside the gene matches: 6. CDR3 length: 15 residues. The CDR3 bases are TGTGCCAGCAGGTCGACAGGGGGACACAATCAGCCCCAGCATTTT. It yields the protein CASRSTGGHNQPQHF.